These T cell receptor beta chains were read from a single sample in a study of blood T cell repertoires in COVID-19. Profiling relied on immunoSEQ multiplex PCR, and the TCRdb table lists in-frame clones only, not all of them. The table records about 480,000 clones, 80% to 90% of them present only once. The sequencing sample was made of PBMCs or T cells enriched from blood (not recorded which). The receptors come from a woman in her sixties who had recovered from COVID-19. CDR3s leave out the opening cysteine and the closing phenylalanine or tryptophan. A D gene is named only where the DNA matches it firmly.

TRBJ1-5 13 TRBV28 - ASSFGSNSNQPQH
TRBJ1-5 16 TRBV5-5 TRBD1 ASSLGAQGDRGWQPQH
TRBJ2-2 13 TRBV3-1/TRBV3-2 TRBD1 ASSQDSGGTGELF
TRBJ2-1 10 TRBV7-9 - ASSLTDNEQF
TRBJ2-5 16 TRBV4-2 TRBD2 ASSQEGLAGGRAETQY
TRBJ2-7 13 TRBV6-1 TRBD1 ASSEDGQATPRKY
TRBJ2-3 13 TRBV6-4 - ASSDRGGPTDTQY
TRBJ1-1 12 TRBV18 - ASSPPGRATEAF
TRBJ2-1 13 TRBV9 - ASSVSQATYNEQF
TRBJ1-2 12 TRBV24-1 TRBD1 ATSDPTGDYGYT
TRBJ2-1 14 TRBV6-1 TRBD1 ASSEQDRGSYNEQF
TRBJ2-2 13 TRBV5-1 TRBD2 ASSPGGTSTGELF
TRBJ1-2 14 TRBV6-5 - ASSYGTGLAPGGYT
TRBJ1-2 12 TRBV2 TRBD1 ASRGQLGGYGYT
TRBJ1-4 13 TRBV6-4 TRBD1 ASSALGQPGEKLF
TRBJ2-1 9 TRBV7-9 TRBD1 ASSTGVEQF
TRBJ1-2 11 TRBV10-3 - AISSSLNYGYT
TRBJ2-3 14 TRBV30 TRBD2 AGQYGTSGGTDTQY
TRBJ2-2 13 TRBV11-3 - ASSLGQLFTGELF
TRBJ1-2 12 TRBV4-1 - ASSQEGDRLGYT
TRBJ2-1 13 TRBV3-1/TRBV3-2 TRBD2 ASSQEASGGNEQF
TRBJ2-5 12 TRBV27 - ASRAGGGFETQY
TRBJ1-1 11 TRBV6-5 - ASRMGPNTEAF
TRBJ2-2 13 TRBV2 TRBD1 ASRITGQGAGELF
TRBJ1-2 11 TRBV5-1 TRBD1 ASSLEGAGGYT
TRBJ2-1 9 TRBV4-1 - ASSQQGEQF
TRBJ1-1 14 TRBV19 TRBD1 ASSMSPGQGNTEAF
TRBJ2-2 11 TRBV7-2 - ASRGLGAGELF
TRBJ2-7 12 TRBV5-8 TRBD1 ASSAYRGHHEQY
TRBJ1-2 12 TRBV27 TRBD1 ASRGTGVHSGYT
TRBJ1-3 12 TRBV19 - ASTGGLAGNTIY
TRBJ1-1 12 TRBV9 - ASSVAGENTEAF
TRBJ1-2 12 TRBV29-1 - SVEVLGGYYGYT
TRBJ2-5 10 TRBV2 - AGNRDQETQY
TRBJ1-2 14 TRBV4-1 TRBD1 ASSQAYQGADYGYT
TRBJ2-6 11 TRBV5-1 - ASGPSGANVLT
TRBJ2-5 13 TRBV2 TRBD1 ASSARGPYQETQY
TRBJ1-2 11 TRBV2 TRBD1 ASIRDSNYGYT
TRBJ1-1 11 TRBV7-2 TRBD1 ASSSTGVTEAF
TRBJ1-4 13 TRBV18 - ASSPLAGGIEKLF
TRBJ1-3 10 TRBV3-1/TRBV3-2 - ASSPRGNTIY
TRBJ1-3 13 TRBV7-9 - ASSLRAGSGNTIY
TRBJ2-1 11 TRBV4-1 TRBD2 ASSRGLAGGQF
TRBJ1-4 12 TRBV5-1 - ASSQGGVGEKLF
TRBJ1-1 12 TRBV3-1/TRBV3-2 TRBD1 ASSFRGQATEAF
TRBJ1-5 15 TRBV19 - ASSQWLRQNSNQPQH
TRBJ2-7 10 TRBV20-1 TRBD1 SASKQGNEQY
TRBJ1-1 13 TRBV4-1 - ASSPSAPLRTEAF
TRBJ2-2 13 TRBV2 - ASAEGRQNTGELF
TRBJ1-5 11 TRBV2 - ASSPKGEQPQH